The TCR beta chain under discussion was sequenced for a study of human T cells and chemical hapten exposure. At the level of the study: Patients, a majority of them female, were diagnosed with alopecia areata, totalis or universalis.

TCRdb called the RACE reads again in MiXCR, with one record for every CDR3 protein. The sample lists a few hundred thousand distinct CDR3 sequences; about 6.3% were seen once. This clonotype was found a few times. Time point denoted: patch test 2, 6 weeks after DPC sensitization. Treatment of the sample: therapeutic diphenylcyclopropenone sensitization with weekly scalp DPC. CDR1 is SGHVS and CDR2 is FQNEAQ in the germline V gene. V dropped 5 bases and J dropped 2; count of bases not matched to a gene: 5. The CDR3 loop spans 14 amino acids. Source: whole blood, taken in connection with sensitization to the hapten diphenylcyclopropenone (DPC). The chain couples TRBV7-8 to TRBJ1-2; 7 bases align to TRBD1. This clonotype was sampled from a woman in her late teens or twenties with alopecia areata. Some clones in this sample may be carry-over from other donors' samples. The CDR3 sequence is CASSPKTGNYGYTF. CDR3 DNA: TGTGCCAGCAGCCCAAAGACAGGGAACTATGGCTACACCTTC. The complete variable domain, with remaining parts taken from reference TRBV7-8 and TRBJ1-2, reads GAGVSQSPRYKVAKRGQDVALRCDPISGHVSLFWYQQALGQGPEFLTYFQNEAQLDKSGLPSDRFFAERPEGSVSTLKIQRTQQEDSAVYLCASSPKTGNYGYTFGSGTRLTVV.